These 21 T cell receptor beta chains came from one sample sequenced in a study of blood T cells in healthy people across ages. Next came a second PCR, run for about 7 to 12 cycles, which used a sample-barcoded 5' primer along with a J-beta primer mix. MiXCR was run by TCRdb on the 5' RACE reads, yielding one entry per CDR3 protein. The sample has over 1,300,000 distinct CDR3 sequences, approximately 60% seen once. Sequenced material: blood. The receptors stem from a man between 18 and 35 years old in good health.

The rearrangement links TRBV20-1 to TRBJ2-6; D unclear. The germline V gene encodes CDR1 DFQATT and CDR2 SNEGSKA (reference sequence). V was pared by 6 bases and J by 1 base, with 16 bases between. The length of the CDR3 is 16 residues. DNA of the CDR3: TGCAGTGCGTCAGTTCTAGGAATATCTGGGGCCAACGTCCTGACTTTC. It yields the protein CSASVLGISGANVLTF.

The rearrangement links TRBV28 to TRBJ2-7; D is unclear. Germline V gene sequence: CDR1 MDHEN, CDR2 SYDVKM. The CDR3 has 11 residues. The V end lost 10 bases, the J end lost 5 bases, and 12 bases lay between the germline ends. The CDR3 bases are TGTGCCACCTTGTTTACTAACGAGCAGTACTTC. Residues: CATLFTNEQYF.

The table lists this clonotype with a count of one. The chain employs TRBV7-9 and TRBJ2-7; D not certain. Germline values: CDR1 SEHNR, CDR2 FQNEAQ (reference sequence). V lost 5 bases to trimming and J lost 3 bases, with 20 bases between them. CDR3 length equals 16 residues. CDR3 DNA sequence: TGTGCCAGCAGCCGCTACCCAAGAGGTTCTCTCTACGAGCAGTACTTC. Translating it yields CASSRYPRGSLYEQYF.

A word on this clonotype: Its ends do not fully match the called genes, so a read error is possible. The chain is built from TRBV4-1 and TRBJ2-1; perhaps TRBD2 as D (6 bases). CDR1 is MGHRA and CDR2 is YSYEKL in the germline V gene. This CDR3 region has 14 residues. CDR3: CSSRDPGTHNEQFF. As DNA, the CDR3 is TGCTCCAGCAGGGACCCCGGGACTCACAATGAGCAGTTCTTC.

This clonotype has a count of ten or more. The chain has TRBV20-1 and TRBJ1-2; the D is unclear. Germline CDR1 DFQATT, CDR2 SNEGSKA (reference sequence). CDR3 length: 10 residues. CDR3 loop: CSAQNYGYTF. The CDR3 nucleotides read TGCAGCGCCCAAAACTATGGCTACACCTTC.

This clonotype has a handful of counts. This chain's CDR3 is CASSLSSKGNEQYF. Here the CDR3 DNA reads TGTGCCAGCAGTTTATCGAGTAAGGGCAACGAGCAGTACTTC. The chain links TRBV27 to TRBJ2-4; D gene unclear. The assigned J gene may be wrong: the sequence end matches TRBJ2-7 better. The CDR3 is 14 residues long. CDR1 is MNHEY, CDR2 SMNVEV, per germline (reference sequence).

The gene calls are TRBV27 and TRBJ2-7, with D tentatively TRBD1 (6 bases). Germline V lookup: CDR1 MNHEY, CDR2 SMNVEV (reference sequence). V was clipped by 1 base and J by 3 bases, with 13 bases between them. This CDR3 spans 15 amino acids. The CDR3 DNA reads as TGTGCCAGCAGTTTATTGCAGGGGACCCTCTACGAGCAGTACTTC. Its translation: CASSLLQGTLYEQYF.

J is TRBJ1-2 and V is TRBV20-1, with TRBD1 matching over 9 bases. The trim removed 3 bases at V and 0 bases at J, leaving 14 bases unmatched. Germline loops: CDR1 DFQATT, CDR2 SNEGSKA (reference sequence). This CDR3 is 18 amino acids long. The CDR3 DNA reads TGCAGTGCTAGGAGGACCGGGACAGGGCTATTCGCTAACTATGGCTACACCTTC. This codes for CSARRTGTGLFANYGYTF.

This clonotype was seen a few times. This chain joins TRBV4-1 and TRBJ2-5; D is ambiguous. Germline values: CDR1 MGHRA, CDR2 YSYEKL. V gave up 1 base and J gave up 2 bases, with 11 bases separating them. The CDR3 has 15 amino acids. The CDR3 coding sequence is TGCGCCAGCAGCCAAGGTACGGGCCTGCAAGAGACCCAGTACTTC. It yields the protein CASSQGTGLQETQYF.

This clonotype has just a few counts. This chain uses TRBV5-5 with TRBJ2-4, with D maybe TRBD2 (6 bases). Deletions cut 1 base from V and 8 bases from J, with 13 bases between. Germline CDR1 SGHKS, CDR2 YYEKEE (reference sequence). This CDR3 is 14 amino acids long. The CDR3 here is CASSLQAGRDIQYF. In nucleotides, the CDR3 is TGTGCCAGCAGCTTGCAGGCGGGAAGGGACATTCAGTACTTC.

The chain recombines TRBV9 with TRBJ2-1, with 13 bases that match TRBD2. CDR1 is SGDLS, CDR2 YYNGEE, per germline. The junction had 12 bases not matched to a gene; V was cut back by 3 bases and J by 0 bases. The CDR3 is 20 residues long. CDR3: CASSANPGTSGVSSYNEQFF. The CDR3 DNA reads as TGTGCCAGCAGCGCCAACCCCGGGACTAGCGGGGTTAGCTCCTACAATGAGCAGTTCTTC.

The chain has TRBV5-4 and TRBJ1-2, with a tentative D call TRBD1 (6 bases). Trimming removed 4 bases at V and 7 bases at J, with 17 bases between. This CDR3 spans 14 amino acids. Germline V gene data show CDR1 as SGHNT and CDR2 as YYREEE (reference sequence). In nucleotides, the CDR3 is TGTGCCAGCAGCCAAGCCGACAGGCTAATTGGCTACACCTTC. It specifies CASSQADRLIGYTF.

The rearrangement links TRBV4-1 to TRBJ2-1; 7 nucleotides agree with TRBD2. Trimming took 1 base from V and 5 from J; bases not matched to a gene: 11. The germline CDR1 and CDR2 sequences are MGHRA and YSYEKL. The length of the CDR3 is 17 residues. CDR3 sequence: CASSQVRTSPKNNEQFF. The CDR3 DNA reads TGCGCCAGCAGCCAAGTGAGGACTAGTCCCAAAAACAATGAGCAGTTCTTC.

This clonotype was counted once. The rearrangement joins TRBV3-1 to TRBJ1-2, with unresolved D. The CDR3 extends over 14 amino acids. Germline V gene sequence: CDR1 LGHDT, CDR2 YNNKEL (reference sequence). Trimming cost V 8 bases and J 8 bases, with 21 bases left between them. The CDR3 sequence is CASGLGRSWGGYTF. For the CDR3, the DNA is TGTGCCAGCGGTCTTGGCAGATCATGGGGAGGCTACACCTTC.

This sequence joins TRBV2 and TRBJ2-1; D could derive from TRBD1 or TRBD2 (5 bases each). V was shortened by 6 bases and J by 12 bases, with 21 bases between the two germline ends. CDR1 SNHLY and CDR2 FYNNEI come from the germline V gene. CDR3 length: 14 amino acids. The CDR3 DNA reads TGTGCCAGCAGCCCCCCGGGACCTGGGCACCGGCAGTTCTTC. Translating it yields CASSPPGPGHRQFF. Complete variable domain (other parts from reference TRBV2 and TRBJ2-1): EPEVTQTPSHQVTQMGQEVILRCVPISNHLYFYWYRQILGQKVEFLVSFYNNEISEKSEIFDDQFSVERPDGSNFTLKIRSTKLEDSAMYFCASSPPGPGHRQFFGPGTRLTVL.

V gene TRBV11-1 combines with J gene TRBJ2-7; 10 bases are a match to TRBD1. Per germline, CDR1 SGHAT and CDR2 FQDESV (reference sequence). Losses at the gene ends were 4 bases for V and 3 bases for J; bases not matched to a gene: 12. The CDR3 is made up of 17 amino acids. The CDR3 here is CASSSLKGDRGNYEQYF. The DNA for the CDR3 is TGTGCCAGCAGCTCCCTGAAAGGGGACAGGGGAAACTACGAGCAGTACTTC. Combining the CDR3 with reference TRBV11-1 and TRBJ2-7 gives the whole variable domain EAEVAQSPRYKITEKSQAVAFWCDPISGHATLYWYRQILGQGPELLVQFQDESVVDDSQLPKDRFSAERLKGVDSTLKIQPAELGDSAMYLCASSSLKGDRGNYEQYFGPGTRLTVT.

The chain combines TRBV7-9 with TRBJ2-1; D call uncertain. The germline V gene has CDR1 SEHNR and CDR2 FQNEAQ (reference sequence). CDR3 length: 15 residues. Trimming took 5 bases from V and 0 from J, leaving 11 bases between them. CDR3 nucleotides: TGTGCCAGCAGCAGCCGACCGAGCTCCTACAATGAGCAGTTCTTC. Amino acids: CASSSRPSSYNEQFF.

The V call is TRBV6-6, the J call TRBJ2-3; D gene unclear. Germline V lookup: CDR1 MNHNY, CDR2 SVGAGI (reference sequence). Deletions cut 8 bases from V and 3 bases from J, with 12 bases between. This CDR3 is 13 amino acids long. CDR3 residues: CASGLTQTDTQYF. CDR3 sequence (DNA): TGTGCCAGCGGCCTTACCCAGACAGATACGCAGTATTTT.

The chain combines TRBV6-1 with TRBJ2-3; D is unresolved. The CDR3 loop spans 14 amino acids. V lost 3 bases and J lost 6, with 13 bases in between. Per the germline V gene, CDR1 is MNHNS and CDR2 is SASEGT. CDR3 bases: TGTGCCAGCAGTGAGGGCCCTTTGGGGGATACGCAGTATTTT. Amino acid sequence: CASSEGPLGDTQYF.

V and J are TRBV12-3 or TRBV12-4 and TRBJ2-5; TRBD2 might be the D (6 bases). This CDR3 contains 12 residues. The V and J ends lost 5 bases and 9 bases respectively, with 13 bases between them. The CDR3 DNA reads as TGTGCCAGCAGTAACTTGAGGGAGGCCCAGTACTTC. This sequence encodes CASSNLREAQYF.

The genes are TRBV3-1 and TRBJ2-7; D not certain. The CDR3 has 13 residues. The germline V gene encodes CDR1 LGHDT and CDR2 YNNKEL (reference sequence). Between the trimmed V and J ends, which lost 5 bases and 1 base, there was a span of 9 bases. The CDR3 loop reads CASSDTNSYEQYF. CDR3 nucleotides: TGTGCCAGCAGCGACACAAATTCCTACGAGCAGTACTTC.